This T cell receptor (beta chain) stems from a study of response to subunit inactivated influenza vaccine. TCRdb re-called the RT-PCR reads through MiXCR, storing one row per CDR3 protein. There are more than 500,000 distinct CDR3 sequences in the sample; approximately 10% occur only once, and approximately 10% lies in the top ten. Germline CDR1 is KGHSH and CDR2 is LQKENI. Trimming took 3 bases from V and 0 from J, leaving 6 bases between them. The CDR3 spans 15 residues. The same sample was also studied in work on T cells expressing NK-cell markers. That publication notes: What made the TCR beta cDNA was 5'RACE template switching with UMIs. Sorting in several experiments was restricted by an anti-gamma-delta TCR antibody to alpha-beta TCR T cells. Of the CD8+ T cells in more than five donors, roughly 1.0-7.0% belonged to dominant NKG2C+ clonotypes.

The origin of this receptor is a middle-aged man who received an inactivated influenza vaccine. This specimen was PBMCs from blood, taken on the day of vaccination. V is TRBV18 and J is TRBJ1-6; D remains unclear. The CDR3 reads CASSPASSYNSPLHF. The CDR3 nucleotides read TGTGCCAGCTCACCGGCGAGCTCCTATAATTCACCCCTCCACTTT.